This is a list of T cell receptor beta chains from one sample in a study of T cell responses to AZD1222 COVID-19 vaccine. Using immunoSEQ multiplex PCR, the repertoire was profiled, and TCRdb retains in-frame clones only, with some absent. The sample records about 130,000 clones, nearly 95% being singletons. The sample in question was peripheral blood, obtained on day 0 of AZD1222 vaccination. These receptors were collected from an adult in good health. The CDR3 runs from the conserved cysteine through the conserved F or W. Fields, in order: clone size, V gene, J gene, D gene, CDR3 protein, CDR3 DNA. A D gene is named only where the DNA matches it firmly. For some rows the clone size is stated as once, few or many, or as a class when expanded; others skip it.

abundance: NA
v_gene: TRBV18
j_gene: TRBJ2-1
d_gene: TRBD2
CDR3aa: CASSPMPSGGVRPRVVF
CDR3nt: TGTGCCAGCTCACCAATGCCTAGCGGGGGCGTCCGTCCTAGGGTGGTCTTC

abundance: few
v_gene: TRBV18
j_gene: TRBJ1-3
d_gene: NA
CDR3aa: CASSPGSGSSGNTIYF
CDR3nt: TGTGCCAGCTCACCAGGATCCGGTAGCTCTGGAAACACCATATATTTT

abundance: NA
v_gene: TRBV5-6
j_gene: TRBJ2-3
d_gene: NA
CDR3aa: CASTVLGTHPSDTQYF
CDR3nt: TGTGCCAGCACCGTTCTGGGCACTCATCCCTCAGATACGCAGTATTTT

abundance: once
v_gene: TRBV6-5
j_gene: TRBJ2-7
d_gene: NA
CDR3aa: CASSSHSSYEQYF
CDR3nt: TGTGCCAGCAGCTCCCACAGCTCCTACGAGCAGTACTTC

abundance: NA
v_gene: TRBV5-8
j_gene: TRBJ1-6
d_gene: NA
CDR3aa: CASSFREDNSPLHF
CDR3nt: TGTGCCAGCAGCTTCCGGGAAGATAATTCACCCCTCCACTTT

abundance: NA
v_gene: TRBV5-1
j_gene: TRBJ1-6
d_gene: TRBD1
CDR3aa: CASSSAGAGGEVALHF
CDR3nt: TGCGCCAGCAGCTCAGCCGGGGCAGGGGGCGAAGTAGCCCTCCACTTT

abundance: NA
v_gene: TRBV19
j_gene: TRBJ1-1
d_gene: TRBD1
CDR3aa: CASAPLPIGDSGFNTEAFF
CDR3nt: TGTGCCAGTGCTCCCTTACCTATTGGGGACAGCGGATTTAACACTGAAGCTTTCTTT

abundance: NA
v_gene: TRBV7-9
j_gene: TRBJ1-1
d_gene: NA
CDR3aa: CALGNTEAFF
CDR3nt: TGTGCCTTGGGCAACACTGAAGCTTTCTTT

abundance: NA
v_gene: TRBV6-6
j_gene: TRBJ1-1
d_gene: NA
CDR3aa: CASSYHGNTEAFF
CDR3nt: TGTGCCAGCAGTTACCACGGGAACACTGAAGCTTTCTTT

abundance: NA
v_gene: TRBV6-5
j_gene: TRBJ2-2
d_gene: NA
CDR3aa: CASRWRDTGELFF
CDR3nt: TGTGCCAGCAGATGGAGGGACACCGGGGAGCTGTTTTTT

abundance: few
v_gene: TRBV19
j_gene: TRBJ2-2
d_gene: NA
CDR3aa: CASSPFKRAGTGELFF
CDR3nt: TGTGCCAGTAGCCCGTTTAAGAGGGCGGGGACCGGGGAGCTGTTTTTT

abundance: NA
v_gene: TRBV9
j_gene: TRBJ2-1
d_gene: NA
CDR3aa: CASSPSGGFYNEQFF
CDR3nt: TGTGCCAGCAGCCCCTCCGGGGGTTTCTACAATGAGCAGTTCTTC

abundance: few
v_gene: TRBV7-9
j_gene: TRBJ1-2
d_gene: TRBD1
CDR3aa: CASSSIQGQGIYRGYTF
CDR3nt: TGTGCCAGCAGCTCAATTCAAGGACAGGGGATTTACCGTGGCTACACCTTC

abundance: NA
v_gene: TRBV19
j_gene: TRBJ1-4
d_gene: NA
CDR3aa: CASSIRGTGATNEKLFF
CDR3nt: TGTGCCAGTAGTATCCGGGGTACAGGAGCAACTAATGAAAAACTGTTTTTT

abundance: once
v_gene: TRBV5-1
j_gene: TRBJ1-2
d_gene: NA
CDR3aa: CASSYDSNYGYTF
CDR3nt: TGCGCCAGCAGCTATGACAGTAACTATGGCTACACCTTC

abundance: once
v_gene: TRBV19
j_gene: TRBJ2-6
d_gene: NA
CDR3aa: CASSIQTHASSGANVLTF
CDR3nt: TGTGCCAGTAGTATTCAGACCCATGCCAGCTCTGGGGCCAACGTCCTGACTTTC

abundance: NA
v_gene: TRBV19
j_gene: TRBJ1-1
d_gene: NA
CDR3aa: CASSPSGNLNTEAFF
CDR3nt: TGTGCCAGTAGTCCCTCCGGGAACCTGAACACTGAAGCTTTCTTT

abundance: NA
v_gene: TRBV9
j_gene: TRBJ1-3
d_gene: NA
CDR3aa: CASSVASLASGNTIYF
CDR3nt: TGTGCCAGCAGCGTAGCTAGCTTGGCCTCTGGAAACACCATATATTTT

abundance: NA
v_gene: TRBV6-5
j_gene: TRBJ1-3
d_gene: NA
CDR3aa: CASSTQGSRVTIYF
CDR3nt: TGTGCCAGCAGTACCCAGGGTTCTCGGGTCACCATATATTTT

abundance: NA
v_gene: TRBV11-2
j_gene: TRBJ1-4
d_gene: NA
CDR3aa: CASSLEAGATNEKLFF
CDR3nt: TGTGCCAGCAGCTTAGAGGCGGGGGCAACTAATGAAAAACTGTTTTTT

abundance: NA
v_gene: TRBV27
j_gene: TRBJ1-5
d_gene: NA
CDR3aa: CASSSVGSNQPQHF
CDR3nt: TGTGCCAGCAGTTCCGTAGGAAGCAATCAGCCCCAGCATTTT

abundance: NA
v_gene: TRBV6-5
j_gene: TRBJ1-2
d_gene: NA
CDR3aa: CASSYSEGAYGYTF
CDR3nt: TGTGCCAGCAGTTACTCGGAAGGCGCCTATGGCTACACCTTC